This TCR beta chain was recorded in a study of technical replicates of blood from several donors. TCRdb keeps only in-frame clones here, not all; method: immunoSEQ multiplex PCR. The table lists about 69,000 clones, 80% to 90% of them singletons. This TCR derives from a human donor in good health. Some clones in this sample may be carry-over from other donors' samples. Sequencing was carried out using PBMCs.

CDR3 protein: CASRATGTGFGEQYF. The CDR3 DNA follows: TGTGCCAGCAGGGCAACCGGGACAGGGTTCGGCGAGCAGTACTTC. V is TRBV6-5 and J is TRBJ2-7; 9 bases are a match to TRBD1. There are 15 residues in the CDR3. Germline V CDR1 and CDR2: MNHEY, SVGAGI. After removal of 6 bases from V and 6 bases from J, the junction contained 12 bases not matched to a gene.